The 24 T cell receptor beta chains reported below all come from one sample, sequenced in a study of blood T cell repertoires in COVID-19. TCRdb's table, derived via immunoSEQ multiplex PCR, lists solely in-frame clones and lacks some. Here the sample spans 130,000 to 150,000 clones, roughly 88% being singletons. Sample: peripheral blood. Receptors were obtained from a man between 65 and 85 years old with acute or convalescent COVID-19.

The chain combines TRBV3-1 (or the pseudogene TRBV3-2) with TRBJ2-7, with 7 bases aligning to TRBD1. CDR1 and CDR2 (germline): LGHDT, YNNKEL (reference sequence). The CDR3 totals 13 residues. The junction had 5 bases not matched to a gene; V was cut back by 4 bases and J by 5 bases. The CDR3 region is CASSRGQAHEQYF. The CDR3 bases are TGTGCCAGCAGCCGTGGACAGGCCCACGAGCAGTACTTC.

The chain has TRBV7-9 and TRBJ2-2, with 9 bases matching TRBD2. V gave up 3 bases and J gave up 2 bases; unmatched junction bases: 7. From germline, CDR1 is SEHNR and CDR2 FQNEAQ (reference sequence). The CDR3 has 17 residues. In DNA, the CDR3 is TGTGCCAGCAGCTTGCGGGCGCGGGGGGGAAACACCGGGGAGCTGTTTTTT. Amino acids: CASSLRARGGNTGELFF.

The chain couples TRBV27 to TRBJ2-7; no clear D. CDR1 and CDR2 from the germline V gene are MNHEY and SMNVEV (reference sequence). The length of the CDR3 is 14 residues. Trimming pared 4 bases from V and 2 bases from J, leaving 12 bases between. CDR3 residues: CASSSYGLPYEQYF. CDR3 bases: TGTGCCAGCAGTTCGTACGGGTTGCCCTACGAGCAGTACTTC.

The gene calls are TRBV6-6 and TRBJ2-1; no firm D call. The CDR3 sequence is 11 residues long. Trimming removed 6 bases at V and 8 bases at J, with 8 bases between. Germline loops: CDR1 MNHNY, CDR2 SVGAGI (reference sequence). CDR3 nucleotides: TGTGCCAGCAGGACCGAGGATGAGCAGTTCTTC. Its translation: CASRTEDEQFF.

The J gene is TRBJ1-3, the V gene TRBV6-6, with unresolved D. Germline values: CDR1 MNHNY, CDR2 SVGAGI (reference sequence). Trimming stripped 5 bases from V and 0 bases from J, with 11 bases between. This CDR3 is 15 amino acids long. The CDR3 is CASSRNSTSGNTIYF. CDR3 sequence (DNA): TGTGCCAGCAGTCGGAACAGCACCTCTGGAAACACCATATATTTT.

V is TRBV5-1 and J is TRBJ1-1; TRBD1 matches at 8 bases. CDR3 size: 14 residues. Trimming at V came to 1 base and at J to 6 bases, leaving 5 bases not matched to a gene. Per the germline V gene, CDR1 is SGHRS and CDR2 is YFSETQ. CDR3 nucleotide sequence: TGCGCCAGCAGCTTGACAGGGGGTTTGCCTGAAGCTTTCTTT. Protein sequence: CASSLTGGLPEAFF.

The chain uses TRBV7-9 and TRBJ2-7; the match to TRBD2 covers 10 bases. There are 15 residues in the CDR3. CDR1 is SEHNR and CDR2 is FQNEAQ in the germline V gene (reference sequence). The J segment lost 1 base and the V segment lost 5 bases, leaving 5 bases of the junction unmatched. The DNA for the CDR3 is TGTGCCAGCAGCCGACTAGCGGGCGTGTCCTACGAGCAGTACTTC. As protein: CASSRLAGVSYEQYF.

The genes are TRBV6-5 and TRBJ1-3; 8 nucleotides align to TRBD1. CDR1 is MNHEY and CDR2 is SVGAGI in the germline V gene. V lost 2 bases to trimming and J lost 2 bases; unmatched junction nucleotides: 2. The CDR3 has 15 residues. The chain's CDR3 is CASSYAGGTGNTIYF. The CDR3 DNA reads TGTGCCAGCAGTTACGCAGGGGGCACTGGAAACACCATATATTTT.

This clone was observed a single time. This sequence joins TRBV29-1 and TRBJ1-2, with 9 bases aligning to TRBD1. Germline loops: CDR1 SQVTM, CDR2 ANQGSEA. The CDR3 extends over 15 amino acids. CDR3 protein: CSPWDRASKGYGYTF. The DNA of the CDR3 is TGCAGTCCTTGGGACAGGGCGTCAAAGGGCTATGGCTACACCTTC.

This clone occurred once. The chain has TRBV21-1 and TRBJ2-7; whether TRBD1, the table's D call, matches the DNA was not checked. TRBV21-1 is annotated as a pseudogene. The CDR3 runs 15 residues. CDR3 nucleotide sequence: TGTGCCAGCAGCAATAAACAGGGGGCGTTGTACGAGCAGTACTTC. It yields the protein CASSNKQGALYEQYF.

This clone was found once. The V and J genes are TRBV19 and TRBJ2-7, with 8 positions matching TRBD2. The CDR3 is 17 amino acids. Germline CDR1 reads LNHDA; CDR2 reads SQIVND (reference sequence). The trim removed 2 bases at V and 7 bases at J, leaving 16 bases unmatched. The CDR3 sequence: CASSITVAGSVMDEQYF. Written as DNA, the CDR3 is TGTGCCAGTAGTATAACGGTAGCGGGAAGCGTCATGGATGAGCAGTACTTC.

The chain carries TRBV5-1 and TRBJ2-5; 7 nucleotides match TRBD1. The germline V gene has CDR1 SGHRS and CDR2 YFSETQ. Losses at the gene ends were 0 bases for V and 1 base for J; bases not matched to a gene: 6. The CDR3 sequence is 16 residues long. The CDR3 spells CASSLGDRARQETQYF. CDR3 nucleotide sequence: TGCGCCAGCAGCTTGGGTGACAGGGCACGCCAAGAGACCCAGTACTTC.

V and J are TRBV3-1 (or the pseudogene TRBV3-2) and TRBJ1-6; D is ambiguous. V lost 4 bases and J 9 bases, leaving 13 bases between the germline ends. Germline V CDR1 and CDR2: LGHDT, YNNKEL (reference sequence). CDR3 length: 14 residues. CDR3 DNA sequence: TGTGCCAGCAGCCTGGAGGCAACGAGTTCACCCCTCCACTTT. Translated: CASSLEATSSPLHF.

The genes are TRBV4-1 and TRBJ1-3; 7 nucleotides line up with TRBD1. V was pared by 4 bases and J by 3 bases, with 9 bases of the junction left unmatched. The V gene's germline CDR1 is MGHRA and CDR2 YSYEKL. CDR3 length: 16 amino acids. CDR3 in amino acids: CASSPNPGGSGNTIYF. CDR3 nucleotide sequence: TGCGCCAGCAGCCCGAACCCAGGGGGTAGTGGAAACACCATATATTTT.

Notes on this clone: The identical CDR3 is also encoded by other nucleotide sequences in the sample. The V call is TRBV15, the J call TRBJ2-5; D is undetermined. V lost 0 bases, J lost 5 bases, and 10 bases lay in between. CDR3 length equals 14 residues. Germline CDR1 and CDR2: LNHNV and YYDKDF (reference sequence). This CDR3 is CATSRDRGQETQYF. CDR3 nucleotide sequence: TGTGCCACCAGCAGAGATCGTGGGCAGGAGACCCAGTACTTC.

The V gene is TRBV7-3, the J gene TRBJ1-2, with 7 bases lining up with TRBD1. CDR1 and CDR2 (germline): SGHTA, FQGTGA. This CDR3 region has 13 residues. The V gene end was trimmed by 3 bases and the J gene end by 6 bases; junction bases not matched to a gene: 4. CDR3 sequence: CASSFQGDNGYTF. The CDR3 DNA follows: TGTGCCAGCAGCTTTCAGGGGGACAATGGCTACACCTTC.

The chain carries TRBV3-1 (or the pseudogene TRBV3-2) and TRBJ2-5; 9 positions agree with TRBD2. V was clipped by 0 bases and J by 0 bases; unmatched bases: 8. Germline CDR1 LGHDT, CDR2 YNNKEL (reference sequence). There are 18 residues in the CDR3. CDR3 residues: CASSQDSKTSGYQETQYF. In DNA form, the CDR3 reads TGTGCCAGCAGCCAAGATTCTAAAACTAGCGGGTACCAAGAGACCCAGTACTTC.

This chain connects TRBV11-2 to TRBJ1-5; D gene ambiguous. Germline V CDR1 and CDR2: SGHAT, FQNNGV. The CDR3 runs to 13 residues. V was trimmed by 3 bases and J by 4 bases, leaving 7 bases between them. The DNA of the CDR3 is TGTGCCAGCAGCTTGAACCGGAATCAGCCCCAGCATTTT. It yields the protein CASSLNRNQPQHF.

This clone was seen once. The rearrangement joins TRBV6-5 to TRBJ1-4; TRBD1 matches 9 bases. There are 14 residues in the CDR3. V gave up 6 bases and J gave up 3 bases; unmatched junction bases: 2. Germline loops: CDR1 MNHEY, CDR2 SVGAGI. CDR3: CASSTGGSNEKLFF. The CDR3 DNA sequence: TGTGCCAGCAGCACAGGGGGCTCTAATGAAAAACTGTTTTTT.

In regard to this clone: Compared with germline, one end of the junction differs, possibly owing to a read error. The chain uses TRBV3-1 (or the pseudogene TRBV3-2) and TRBJ2-1, with 9 bases identical to TRBD2. This CDR3 spans 11 amino acids. CDR1 and CDR2 from the germline V gene are LGHDT and YNNKEL (reference sequence). CDR3 sequence (DNA): TGTGCCAGCAGCCATCCGGGACTAGCTATCTTC. Protein product: CASSHPGLAIF.

The V call is TRBV7-9, the J call TRBJ2-3; 8 bases map to TRBD2. The CDR3 spans 15 residues. V was pared by 5 bases and J by 2 bases, with 6 bases of the junction left unmatched. Looked up from germline, CDR1 is SEHNR and CDR2 is FQNEAQ (reference sequence). CDR3 DNA sequence: TGTGCCAGCAGCCCCATAGCGGGAAACACAGATACGCAGTATTTT. Translating it yields CASSPIAGNTDTQYF.

V is TRBV27 and J is TRBJ2-3; 7 bases are a match to TRBD2. The CDR3 is 16 residues long. With 4 bases clipped from V and 6 bases from J, the junction kept 13 bases outside the gene matches. Germline CDR1 and CDR2: MNHEY and SMNVEV (reference sequence). The CDR3, as DNA: TGTGCCAGCAGTTCCATATGGGGCCTCGGGGGGGATACGCAGTATTTT. Its translation is CASSSIWGLGGDTQYF.

J is TRBJ2-6 and V is TRBV12-5; 7 bases match TRBD1. This CDR3 region has 16 residues. V gave up 5 bases and J gave up 2 bases; unmatched junction bases: 6. Germline lookup yields CDR1 LGHNT and CDR2 FRNRAP. In DNA, the CDR3 is TGTGCTAGTGGTCTCGTCCAGGGGGCTGGGGCCAACGTCCTGACTTTC. The encoded protein is CASGLVQGAGANVLTF.

The J gene is TRBJ1-1, the V gene TRBV19; D ambiguous. Per germline, CDR1 LNHDA and CDR2 SQIVND (reference sequence). The V end was cut by 4 bases, the J end by 5 bases, with 14 bases between. The CDR3 is 14 amino acids. CDR3 DNA sequence: TGTGCCAGTAGTAGACAAGGTAGGGAGACTGAAGCTTTCTTT. Protein: CASSRQGRETEAFF.